The T cell receptor (beta chain) under discussion was sequenced for a study of T cell clonotyping in hematopoietic cell transplantation. Study-wide findings and caveats: After transplant, recipient diversity fell while pathologically expanded clonotypes grew through day 180.

Profiling relied on immunoSEQ multiplex PCR, and the TCRdb table lists in-frame clones only, not all of them. The sample has more than 12,000 clones, 85% to 90% seen once. The CDR3 has 14 amino acids. V was trimmed by 0 bases and J by 4 bases, leaving 10 bases between them. From germline, CDR1 is SGHRS and CDR2 YFSETQ. With respect to this clone: Its target is not known.

The material sequenced was PBMCs, taken 100 days after allogeneic stem cell transplant. The clonotype originates from a male patient between 50 and 60 years old who had an allogeneic stem cell transplant from an unrelated donor, so T cells may come from the graft donor. Some clones in this sample may be carry-over from other donors' samples. V is TRBV5-1 and J is TRBJ1-2; possible D gene TRBD1, 5 bases. For the CDR3, the DNA is TGCGCCAGCAGCTTGGAAGACAGAGCCTATGGCTACACCTTC. It specifies CASSLEDRAYGYTF.